One and the same sample provided the 4 T cell receptor beta chains below, sequenced in a study of neurological immune-mediated disorders (dated by TCRdb to the late 2010s). Libraries were prepared through 5' RACE. TCRdb shows the sequencer as Illumina HiSeq 2500. TCRdb ran its own pipeline on the public reads, namely fastp trimming at Q25 and MiXCR clone calling, and kept in-frame beta chains. Rows are combined by CDR3 protein, so each entry shows the most common genes and DNA. The sample data list about 19,000 distinct CDR3 sequences, and roughly 2.5% of these were observed just once. 5% to 7% of the sample is taken by the ten largest. The sample taken for sequencing was PBMCs. These TCRs come from a woman between 18 and 30 years old with multiple sclerosis.

This clonotype is termed medium-sized (0.01 to 0.1%). The chain carries TRBV7-2 and TRBJ2-3; D is uncertain. This CDR3 region has 14 residues. Germline-derived CDR1 and CDR2 are SGHTA and FQGNSA. V was cut by 1 base and J by 0 bases, with 5 bases left in between. The CDR3 region has the DNA TGTGCCAGCAGCTTAGGGTCCAGCACAGATACGCAGTATTTT. Translating it yields CASSLGSSTDTQYF.

Only a few counts were recorded for this clonotype. The gene calls are TRBV3-1 and TRBJ2-5, with D hard to call. Trimming cost V 1 base and J 2 bases, with 8 bases left between them. The CDR3 extends over 14 amino acids. Per germline, CDR1 LGHDT and CDR2 YNNKEL (reference sequence). The CDR3 here is CASSQVTEQETQYF. The CDR3, as DNA: TGTGCCAGCAGCCAAGTTACGGAGCAAGAGACCCAGTACTTC.

This clonotype was counted at least ten times. The V call is TRBV29-1, the J call TRBJ1-1, with D possibly TRBD1 on 5 matching bases. Germline CDR1 reads SQVTM; CDR2 reads ANQGSEA. The CDR3 has 11 residues. V lost 1 base to trimming and J lost 10 bases, with 10 bases between them. CDR3 nucleotide sequence: TGCAGCGTTGAAGTGGGAAGGGGAGCTTTCTTT. Its protein is CSVEVGRGAFF.

This clonotype showed up many times. The rearrangement uses TRBV5-1 and TRBJ2-7, with no clear D. The CDR3 runs 14 residues. Looked up from germline, CDR1 is SGHRS and CDR2 is YFSETQ. The V gene lost 2 bases and the J gene lost 3 bases, with 12 bases spanning the gap. DNA for the CDR3: TGCGCCAGCAGCTTTCAAGGGAAGAGCTACGAGCAGTACTTC. As protein: CASSFQGKSYEQYF.